What follows describes a single T cell receptor beta chain. Its antigen remains unknown. Germline CDR1 is MDHEN and CDR2 is SYDVKM. With 11 bases clipped from V and 6 bases from J, the junction kept 5 bases outside the gene matches. This CDR3 is 14 amino acids long. The data derive from a study of T-cell reconstitution after alpha-beta-depleted transplantation in children. Study-level findings and limits: After transplant, at about two months, alpha-beta T cells were reportedly derived from several hundred expanded graft clones.

It was with unique molecular identifiers that the TCRbeta library was prepared. TCRdb independently ran MiXCR on the PCR reads; one entry per CDR3 protein. The sample records fewer than 550,000 distinct CDR3 sequences, 9.5% to 12% being singletons. The material was PBMCs, mostly from graft donor cells, obtained 180 days after TCRalphabeta/CD19-depleted stem cell transplant. The sequence came from a female patient between 2 and 15 years old who had a stem cell transplant for aplastic anemia, so the T cells may come from the graft donor. The chain joins TRBV28 to TRBJ2-2; 14 bases agree with TRBD2. The CDR3 nucleotides read TGTGCCGGGACTAGCGGGAGTGGTTCCGGGGAGCTGTTTTTT. Its protein product is CAGTSGSGSGELFF.